This TCR beta chain was sequenced in a study of CD8 T cells in ankylosing spondylitis. General study points: For ankylosing spondylitis blood, a TCR beta motif of about 8 highly homologous variants appeared characteristic.

TCRdb reprocessed the 5' RACE reads with MiXCR, giving one entry per CDR3 protein. This sample has around 770,000 distinct CDR3 sequences; approximately 10% occur once, and the top ten carry 0.51%. CDR1 LGHDT and CDR2 YNNKEL come from the germline V gene (reference sequence). CDR3 size: 13 residues. The V end lost 3 bases, the J end lost 1 base, and 3 bases lay between the germline ends. Concerning this clonotype itself: The target antigen is unknown.

The receptor comes from a male donor with ankylosing spondylitis. Sequenced material: blood, either unsorted or a sorted T cell fraction (not recorded which). V usage is TRBV3-1 and J usage is TRBJ2-2; D is ambiguous. CDR3 sequence (DNA): TGTGCCAGCAGCCATTTGAACACCGGGGAGCTGTTTTTT. Protein product: CASSHLNTGELFF.